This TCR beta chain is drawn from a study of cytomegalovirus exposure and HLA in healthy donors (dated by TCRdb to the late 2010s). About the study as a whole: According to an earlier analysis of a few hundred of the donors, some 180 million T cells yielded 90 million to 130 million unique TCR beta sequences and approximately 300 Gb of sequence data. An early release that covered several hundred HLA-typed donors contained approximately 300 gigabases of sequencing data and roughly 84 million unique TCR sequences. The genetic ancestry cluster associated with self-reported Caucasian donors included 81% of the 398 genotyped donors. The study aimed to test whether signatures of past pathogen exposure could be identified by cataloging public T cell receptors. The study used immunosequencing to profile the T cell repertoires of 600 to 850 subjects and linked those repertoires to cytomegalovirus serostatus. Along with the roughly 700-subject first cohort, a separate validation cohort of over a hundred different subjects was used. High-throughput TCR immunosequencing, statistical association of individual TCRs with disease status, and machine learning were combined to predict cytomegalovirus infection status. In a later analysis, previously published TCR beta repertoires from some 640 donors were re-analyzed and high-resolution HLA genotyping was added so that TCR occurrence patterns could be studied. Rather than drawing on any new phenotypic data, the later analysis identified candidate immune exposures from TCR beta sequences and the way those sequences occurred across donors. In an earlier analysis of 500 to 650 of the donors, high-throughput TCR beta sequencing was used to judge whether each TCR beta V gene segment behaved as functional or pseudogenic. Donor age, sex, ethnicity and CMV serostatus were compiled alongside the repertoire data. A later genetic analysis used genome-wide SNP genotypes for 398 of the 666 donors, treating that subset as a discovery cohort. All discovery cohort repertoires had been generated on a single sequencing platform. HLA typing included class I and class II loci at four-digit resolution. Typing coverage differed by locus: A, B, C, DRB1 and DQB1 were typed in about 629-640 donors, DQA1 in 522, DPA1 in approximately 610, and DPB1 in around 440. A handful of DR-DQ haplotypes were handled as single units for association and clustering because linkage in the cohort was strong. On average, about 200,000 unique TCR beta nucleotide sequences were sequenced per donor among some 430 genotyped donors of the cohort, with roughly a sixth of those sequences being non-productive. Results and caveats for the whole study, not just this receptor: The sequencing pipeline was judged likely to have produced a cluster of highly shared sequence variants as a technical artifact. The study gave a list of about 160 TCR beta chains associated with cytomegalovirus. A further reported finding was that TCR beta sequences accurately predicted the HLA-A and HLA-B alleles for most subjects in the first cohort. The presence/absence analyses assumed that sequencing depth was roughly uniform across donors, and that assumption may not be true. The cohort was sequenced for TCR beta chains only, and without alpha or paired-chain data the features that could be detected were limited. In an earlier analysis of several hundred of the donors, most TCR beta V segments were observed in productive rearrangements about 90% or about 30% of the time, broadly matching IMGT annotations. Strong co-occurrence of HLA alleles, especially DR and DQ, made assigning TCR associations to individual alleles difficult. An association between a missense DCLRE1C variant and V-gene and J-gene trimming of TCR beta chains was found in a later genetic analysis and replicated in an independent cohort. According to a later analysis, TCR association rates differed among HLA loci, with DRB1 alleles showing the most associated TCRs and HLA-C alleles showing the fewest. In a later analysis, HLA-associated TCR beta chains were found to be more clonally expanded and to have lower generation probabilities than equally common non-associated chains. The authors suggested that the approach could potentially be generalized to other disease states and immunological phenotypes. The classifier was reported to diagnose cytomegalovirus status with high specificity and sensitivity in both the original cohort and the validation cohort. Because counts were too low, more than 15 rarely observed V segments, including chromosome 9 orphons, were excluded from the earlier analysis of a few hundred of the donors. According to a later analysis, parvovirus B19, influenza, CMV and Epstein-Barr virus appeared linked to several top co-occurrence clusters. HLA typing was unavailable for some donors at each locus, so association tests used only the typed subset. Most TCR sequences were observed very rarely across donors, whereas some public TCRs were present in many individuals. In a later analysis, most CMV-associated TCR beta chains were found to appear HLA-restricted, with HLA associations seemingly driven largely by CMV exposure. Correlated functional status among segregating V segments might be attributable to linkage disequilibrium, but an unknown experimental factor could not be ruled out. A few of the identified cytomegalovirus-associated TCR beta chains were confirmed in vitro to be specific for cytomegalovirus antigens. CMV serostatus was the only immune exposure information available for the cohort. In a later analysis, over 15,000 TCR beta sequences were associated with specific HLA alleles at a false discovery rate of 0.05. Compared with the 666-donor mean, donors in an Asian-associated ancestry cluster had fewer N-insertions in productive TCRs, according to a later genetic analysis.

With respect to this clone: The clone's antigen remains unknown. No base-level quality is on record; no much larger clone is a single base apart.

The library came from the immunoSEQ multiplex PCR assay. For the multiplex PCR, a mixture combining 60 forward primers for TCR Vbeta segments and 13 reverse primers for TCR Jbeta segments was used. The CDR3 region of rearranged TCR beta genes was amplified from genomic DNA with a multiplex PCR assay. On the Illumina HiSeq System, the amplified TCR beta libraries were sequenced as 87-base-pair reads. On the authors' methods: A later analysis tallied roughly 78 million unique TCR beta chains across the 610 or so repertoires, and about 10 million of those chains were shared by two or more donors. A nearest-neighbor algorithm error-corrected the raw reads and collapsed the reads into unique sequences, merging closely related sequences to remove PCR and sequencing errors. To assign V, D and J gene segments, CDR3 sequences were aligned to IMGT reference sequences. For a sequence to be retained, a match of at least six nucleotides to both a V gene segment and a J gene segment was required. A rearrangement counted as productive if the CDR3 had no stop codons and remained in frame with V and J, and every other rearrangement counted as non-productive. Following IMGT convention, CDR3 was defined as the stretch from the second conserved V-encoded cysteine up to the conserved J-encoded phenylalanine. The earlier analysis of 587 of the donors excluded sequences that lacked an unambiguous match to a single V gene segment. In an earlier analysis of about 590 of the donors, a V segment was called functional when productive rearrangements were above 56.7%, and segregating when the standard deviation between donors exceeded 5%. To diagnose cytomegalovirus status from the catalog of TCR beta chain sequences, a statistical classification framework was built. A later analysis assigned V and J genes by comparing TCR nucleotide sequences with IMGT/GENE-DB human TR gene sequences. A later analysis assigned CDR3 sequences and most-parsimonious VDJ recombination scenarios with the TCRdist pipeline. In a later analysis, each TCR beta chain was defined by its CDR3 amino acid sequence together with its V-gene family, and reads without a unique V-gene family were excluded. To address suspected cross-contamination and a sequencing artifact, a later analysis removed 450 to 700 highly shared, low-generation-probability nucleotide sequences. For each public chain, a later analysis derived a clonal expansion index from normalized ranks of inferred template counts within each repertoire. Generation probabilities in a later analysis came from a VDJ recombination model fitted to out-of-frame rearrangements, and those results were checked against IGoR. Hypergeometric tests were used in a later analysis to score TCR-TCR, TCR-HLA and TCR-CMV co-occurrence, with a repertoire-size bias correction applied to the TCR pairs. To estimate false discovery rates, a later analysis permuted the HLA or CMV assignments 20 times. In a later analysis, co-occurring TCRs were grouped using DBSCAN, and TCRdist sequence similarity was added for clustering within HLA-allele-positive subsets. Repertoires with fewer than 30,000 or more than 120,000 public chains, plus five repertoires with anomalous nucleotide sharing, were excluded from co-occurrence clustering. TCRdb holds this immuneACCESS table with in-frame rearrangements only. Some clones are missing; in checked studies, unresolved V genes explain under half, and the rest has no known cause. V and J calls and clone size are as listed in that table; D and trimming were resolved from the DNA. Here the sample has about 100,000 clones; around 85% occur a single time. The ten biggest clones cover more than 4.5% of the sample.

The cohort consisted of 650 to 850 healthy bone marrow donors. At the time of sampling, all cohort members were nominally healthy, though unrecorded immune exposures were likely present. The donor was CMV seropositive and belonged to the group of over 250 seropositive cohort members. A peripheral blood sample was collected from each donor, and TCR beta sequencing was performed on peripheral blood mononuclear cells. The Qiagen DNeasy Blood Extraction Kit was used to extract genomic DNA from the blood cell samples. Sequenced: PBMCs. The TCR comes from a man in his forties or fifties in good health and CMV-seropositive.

Here the CDR3 is given as CASGLNVDTQYF. The DNA sequence follows: TGTGCCAGCGGTCTAAACGTAGATACGCAGTATTTT. The rearranged chain carries TRBV6-6 and TRBJ2-3, with an unclear D gene assignment. Sequences MNHNY (CDR1) and SVGAGI (CDR2) are obtained from the germline V gene (reference sequence). V is clipped by 8 bases and J by 5 bases, and the sequence between their germline boundaries is 11 bases long. The CDR3 runs 12 residues from the cysteine to the phenylalanine. Just CDR3 DNA is preserved here, 36 bases in frame from base 1.